The 10 T cell receptor beta chains reported below all come from one sample, sequenced in a study of post-analysis software for immune sequencing data. Carried by the TCR beta cDNA libraries were unique molecular identifiers. MiXCR, applied by TCRdb to the PCR reads, yields one record per CDR3 protein. The repertoire holds about 540,000 distinct CDR3 sequences, around 36% seen once, with roughly 6% in the top ten. Study results and limitations: Comparison of patients with controls showed 4 to 6 TRBV segments more frequent in patients, TRBV5-6, TRBV5-1 and TRBV20-1 among them.

No antigen has been assigned to these receptors. The material sequenced was blood. All receptors come from a girl aged 2 to 17 with multiple sclerosis.

The table lists this clonotype with a few counts. The chain recombines TRBV4-2 with TRBJ2-5, with 12 bases lining up with TRBD2. Per the germline V gene, CDR1 is LGHNA and CDR2 is YNFKEQ. After removal of 0 bases from V and 6 bases from J, the junction contained 5 bases not matched to a gene. The CDR3 has 16 amino acids. CDR3 amino acids: CASSQESSGGAKTQYF. DNA for the CDR3: TGTGCCAGCAGCCAAGAGTCTAGCGGGGGGGCAAAGACCCAGTACTTC.

The chain joins TRBV29-1 to TRBJ2-1; 10 bases fit TRBD1. V lost 4 bases and J lost 13; bases outside the gene matches: 13. From germline, CDR1 is SQVTM and CDR2 ANQGSEA. The CDR3 runs to 14 residues. CDR3 loop: CSVARDRGVETQFF. In nucleotides, the CDR3 is TGCAGCGTTGCCCGGGACAGGGGAGTTGAGACCCAGTTCTTC.

The rearrangement links TRBV28 to TRBJ1-3, with D possibly matching TRBD1 (5 bases). The CDR3 runs 15 residues. Germline-derived CDR1 and CDR2 are MDHEN and SYDVKM. V lost 5 bases to trimming and J lost 0 bases, with 11 bases between them. The CDR3 bases are TGTGCCAGCAGTACGACAGCGATCTCTGGAAACACCATATATTTT. This codes for CASSTTAISGNTIYF.

This clonotype has just a few counts. The chain has TRBV20-1 and TRBJ1-2; D unclear. Trimming pared 8 bases from V and 0 bases from J, leaving 16 bases between. CDR1 is DFQATT and CDR2 is SNEGSKA in the germline V gene (reference sequence). The CDR3 has 14 residues. CDR3 sequence reads: CSTQDLVANYGYTF. DNA for the CDR3: TGCAGTACCCAGGATCTGGTGGCTAACTATGGCTACACCTTC.

The chain joins TRBV6-5 to TRBJ1-1; TRBD1 matches at 9 bases. V was clipped by 4 bases and J by 6 bases; unmatched bases: 21. Germline V CDR1 and CDR2: MNHEY, SVGAGI. This CDR3 has 19 amino acids. This CDR3 reads CASSFYKAGTGPAAAEAFF. CDR3 bases: TGTGCCAGCAGTTTCTACAAAGCCGGGACAGGGCCCGCCGCCGCTGAAGCTTTCTTT.

This clonotype was picked up a small number of times. The CDR3 DNA is TGTGCCAGCAGTTACTTCTGTGGAGGAACAGCGGGGGGGGCATCCTACGAGCAGTACTTC. It translates to CASSYFCGGTAGGASYEQYF. This chain uses TRBV6-8 with TRBJ2-7; 10 bases are shared with TRBD2. The length of the CDR3 is 20 residues. Germline lookup yields CDR1 MNHGY and CDR2 SAAAGT. After removal of 1 base from V and 1 base from J, the junction contained 16 bases not matched to a gene.

This clonotype was seen more than once but under ten times. This sequence joins TRBV7-9 and TRBJ2-1; D might be TRBD2 (5 bases). The CDR3 contains 14 residues. Trimming shortened V by 4 bases and J by 2 bases, and 9 bases separated the two germline ends. The germline V gene encodes CDR1 SEHNR and CDR2 FQNEAQ (reference sequence). Here the CDR3 reads CASSSATTYNEQFF. CDR3 sequence (DNA): TGTGCCAGCAGCTCAGCGACTACCTACAATGAGCAGTTCTTC. Based on the CDR3 plus reference TRBV7-9 and TRBJ2-1, the full variable domain is DTGVSQNPRHKITKRGQNVTFRCDPISEHNRLYWYRQTLGQGPEFLTYFQNEAQLEKSRLLSDRFSAERPKGSFSTLEIQRTEQGDSAMYLCASSSATTYNEQFFGPGTRLTVL.

A note on this clonotype: Given the absence of the conserved phenylalanine or tryptophan at the CDR3 end, a read error is likely. V is TRBV25-1 and J is TRBJ2-3, with no clear D. CDR1 and CDR2 (germline): MGHDK, SYGVNS. The V end was cut by 4 bases, the J end by 10 bases, with 15 bases between. This CDR3 is built from 13 residues. In DNA form, the CDR3 reads TGTGCCAGCAGTGGGCCAAGGGTCATGGCGCAGTATTCT. Translating it yields CASSGPRVMAQYS.

This clonotype came up a few times. The rearrangement links TRBV7-3 to TRBJ2-1; 7 bases align to TRBD2. Germline V gives CDR1 SGHTA, CDR2 FQGTGA. The CDR3 length is 16 residues. The V segment lost 5 bases and the J segment 0 bases; nucleotides outside the gene matches: 7. CDR3 in DNA: TGTGCCAGCAGCCCCTATGGGAGGGGCTCCTACAATGAGCAGTTCTTC. Protein product: CASSPYGRGSYNEQFF.

The DNA for the CDR3 is TGCGCCAGCAGTTTGCCAGCAACTCACGAGCAGTACTTC. This codes for CASSLPATHEQYF. The chain links TRBV5-1 to TRBJ2-7, with D unclear. CDR1 SGHRS and CDR2 YFSETQ come from the germline V gene. There are 13 residues in the CDR3. V was trimmed by 5 bases and J by 5 bases, leaving 14 bases between them.